This TCR beta chain appears in the sequencing data of a study of patients and donors after allogeneic stem cell transplantation. This clonotype has more than one count but fewer than ten. TCRdb re-called the RT-PCR reads with MiXCR, one entry per CDR3 protein. Of roughly 1,500 distinct CDR3 sequences in the sample, 27% were seen once. The CDR3 loop spans 14 amino acids. With 5 bases removed from V and 7 bases from J, the gap between germline ends came to 14 bases. Germline V gene sequence: CDR1 SGHVS, CDR2 FNYEAQ. The receptor was isolated from a human donor who was either an allogeneic HSCT recipient or a stem cell or donor lymphocyte infusion donor (not recorded which). It is not recorded whose cells these are; they may come from a transplant donor. The V call is TRBV7-6, the J call TRBJ1-4, with a possible D match to TRBD1 (5 bases). Specimen: blood, either unsorted or a sorted T cell fraction (not recorded which). The chain's CDR3 is CASSVSGGGEKLFF. CDR3 nucleotide sequence: TGTGCCAGCAGCGTCTCCGGGGGAGGTGAAAAACTGTTTTTT.